These 24 T cell receptor beta chains came from one sample sequenced in a study of cytomegalovirus exposure and HLA in healthy donors. 13 Jbeta primers and 60 Vbeta primers were used for the PCR. TCRdb keeps only in-frame clones here, not all; method: immunoSEQ multiplex PCR. Of tens of thousands of clones in the sample, 78% were seen once. Material: PBMCs. Receptor source: a male donor in good health and CMV-seropositive.

J is TRBJ2-5 and V is TRBV7-2, with 11 bases identical to TRBD1. The end of the DNA fits TRBJ2-7 better, so the J call may be wrong. CDR1 SGHTA and CDR2 FQGNSA come from the germline V gene. This CDR3 contains 14 residues. This CDR3 reads CASSRGQGAYEQYF. The CDR3 DNA reads TGTGCCAGCAGCCGGGGACAGGGGGCCTACGAGCAGTACTTC.

This chain uses TRBV10-3 with TRBJ2-2, with 9 bases lining up with TRBD1. CDR1 is ENHRY and CDR2 is SYGVKD in the germline V gene. V lost 0 bases and J lost 7; bases outside the gene matches: 6. This CDR3 region has 16 residues. The CDR3 is CAISESAGQGIGELFF. The CDR3 bases are TGTGCCATCAGTGAGTCCGCGGGACAGGGCATCGGGGAGCTGTTTTTT.

The chain carries TRBV30 and TRBJ2-3; D possibly corresponds to TRBD1 (6 bases). V was pared by 0 bases and J by 6 bases, with 19 bases between. This CDR3 has 16 amino acids. In germline, CDR1 is GTSNPN, CDR2 SVGIG (reference sequence). For the CDR3, the DNA is TGTGCCTGGAGTGTACCGGTGGGACAAGTGGGGGATACGCAGTATTTT. This codes for CAWSVPVGQVGDTQYF.

The chain carries TRBV5-4 and TRBJ1-2; TRBD1 might be the D (6 bases). Germline-derived CDR1 and CDR2 are SGHNT and YYREEE (reference sequence). The CDR3 totals 12 residues. The V and J ends lost 4 bases and 5 bases respectively, with 9 bases between them. DNA for the CDR3: TGTGCCAGCAGCACAGGGCTTTATGGCTACACCTTC. This sequence encodes CASSTGLYGYTF.

The rearrangement uses TRBV18 and TRBJ1-6; TRBD1 matches at 9 bases. Per the germline V gene, CDR1 is KGHSH and CDR2 is LQKENI. This CDR3 has 15 residues. J lost 11 bases, V lost 4 bases, and 9 bases had no gene match. The CDR3 DNA sequence: TGTGCCAGCTCACGGGACAGGGCCGGGGATCCACCCCTCCACTTT. Protein: CASSRDRAGDPPLHF.

J is TRBJ1-6 and V is TRBV27, with TRBD1 matching over 9 bases. The CDR3 runs 16 residues. Germline CDR1 is MNHEY and CDR2 is SMNVEV (reference sequence). V trimming: 6 bases; J trimming: 3 bases; junction bases outside the gene matches: 6. The DNA for the CDR3 is TGTGCCAGCAGCTTTGACAGGGGGGGCTATAATTCACCCCTCCACTTT. Its translation is CASSFDRGGYNSPLHF.

This clone showed up just once. V usage is TRBV6-5 and J usage is TRBJ2-1; the match to TRBD1 covers 8 bases. The CDR3 contains 15 residues. V was pared by 0 bases and J by 9 bases, with 7 bases of the junction left unmatched. Germline-derived CDR1 and CDR2 are MNHEY and SVGAGI. As DNA, the CDR3 is TGTGCCAGCAGTTACTCTAGGCAGGGGGCCGGTGAGCAGTTCTTC. Amino acid sequence: CASSYSRQGAGEQFF.

The CDR3 sequence is CASSERQGVGTEAFF. As DNA, the CDR3 is TGTGCCAGCAGTGAGAGGCAGGGGGTGGGCACTGAAGCTTTCTTT. V gene TRBV6-1 combines with J gene TRBJ1-1, with 7 positions matching TRBD1. Germline V gene sequence: CDR1 MNHNS, CDR2 SASEGT. The CDR3 is 15 residues long. With V trimmed by 3 bases and J by 4 bases, 8 bases remained unmatched.

V is TRBV9 and J is TRBJ1-1, with 8 bases matching TRBD1. V lost 2 bases to trimming and J lost 3 bases; unmatched junction nucleotides: 3. CDR3 length equals 14 residues. Germline lookup yields CDR1 SGDLS and CDR2 YYNGEE. CDR3 in amino acids: CASSVGTGHTEAFF. The CDR3 region has the DNA TGTGCCAGCAGCGTTGGGACAGGCCACACTGAAGCTTTCTTT.

The V call is TRBV27, the J call TRBJ1-1; 7 bases match TRBD1. V trimming: 3 bases; J trimming: 0 bases; junction bases outside the gene matches: 7. CDR3 length: 16 residues. Per germline, CDR1 MNHEY and CDR2 SMNVEV (reference sequence). The CDR3 here is CASSFTTGVMNTEAFF. The DNA of the CDR3 is TGTGCCAGCAGTTTTACTACAGGGGTGATGAACACTGAAGCTTTCTTT.

The chain has TRBV19 and TRBJ1-2; D ambiguous. CDR3 length: 13 amino acids. CDR1 LNHDA and CDR2 SQIVND come from the germline V gene (reference sequence). V was shortened by 5 bases and J by 0 bases, with 7 bases between the two germline ends. CDR3 sequence reads: CASSQATNYGYTF. The CDR3 DNA reads TGTGCCAGTAGTCAGGCCACTAACTATGGCTACACCTTC. Full variable domain (remainder filled in from reference TRBV19 and TRBJ1-2): DGGITQSPKYLFRKEGQNVTLSCEQNLNHDAMYWYRQDPGQGLRLIYYSQIVNDFQKGDIAEGYSVSREKKESFPLTVTSAQKNPTAFYLCASSQATNYGYTFGSGTRLTVV.

The chain recombines TRBV9 with TRBJ2-3, with D perhaps matching TRBD2 (5 bases). This CDR3 is built from 13 residues. The V end lost 7 bases, the J end lost 2 bases, and 11 bases lay between the germline ends. Germline CDR1 reads SGDLS; CDR2 reads YYNGEE. In nucleotides, the CDR3 is TGTGCCAGCCTACAAGCGGACACAGATACGCAGTATTTT. This gives the protein CASLQADTDTQYF.

The CDR3: CASSLQGWETQYF. CDR3 coding DNA: TGTGCCAGCAGCTTACAGGGGTGGGAGACCCAGTACTTC. The rearrangement links TRBV11-2 to TRBJ2-5, with D possibly TRBD1 on 6 matching bases. V was clipped by 2 bases and J by 5 bases, with 9 bases between them. This CDR3 has 13 residues. From germline, CDR1 is SGHAT and CDR2 FQNNGV.

The chain has TRBV30 and TRBJ2-7; the D gene is possibly TRBD2 (6 bases). CDR3 length: 20 residues. Germline-derived CDR1 and CDR2 are GTSNPN and SVGIG (reference sequence). V shed 4 bases and J shed 0 bases, with 31 bases lying between them. The DNA for the CDR3 is TGTGCCTGGACTGACCTTCACCGGGACTTCAAGTTGGGATCCTCCTACGAGCAGTACTTC. The encoded protein is CAWTDLHRDFKLGSSYEQYF.

The J gene is TRBJ1-1, the V gene TRBV30, with TRBD1 matching 8 bases. V lost 6 bases and J lost 0; bases outside the gene matches: 21. Germline values: CDR1 GTSNPN, CDR2 SVGIG (reference sequence). The CDR3 is 19 residues long. This CDR3 is CACRQGRRRHERMNTEAFF. In DNA, the CDR3 is TGTGCCTGCCGACAGGGGCGCAGAAGGCACGAAAGAATGAACACTGAAGCTTTCTTT.

The V and J genes are TRBV28 and TRBJ1-2, with 8 bases aligning to TRBD1. CDR3 length: 14 amino acids. CDR1 and CDR2 from the germline V gene are MDHEN and SYDVKM. Germline trimming cut 1 base from V and 4 bases from J; bases unmatched to any gene: 2. CDR3 protein: CASSLLTGGYGYTF. The CDR3 coding sequence is TGTGCCAGCAGTTTATTAACAGGGGGCTATGGCTACACCTTC.

V is TRBV28 and J is TRBJ2-7; the D is unclear. The CDR3 sequence is 11 residues long. V lost 9 bases and J lost 4, with 10 bases in between. From germline, CDR1 is MDHEN and CDR2 SYDVKM. CDR3 in DNA: TGTGCCAGTCACGCCGGTTACGAGCAGTACTTC. Protein: CASHAGYEQYF.

The rearrangement uses TRBV30 and TRBJ2-1; possible D gene TRBD2, 7 bases. The CDR3 totals 16 residues. Trimming cost V 5 bases and J 9 bases, with 26 bases left between them. Germline values: CDR1 GTSNPN, CDR2 SVGIG (reference sequence). The chain's CDR3 is CAWLNEQGGDIGEQFF. Written as DNA, the CDR3 is TGTGCCTGGCTTAATGAACAGGGAGGGGATATTGGTGAGCAGTTCTTC. Complete variable domain (other parts from reference TRBV30 and TRBJ2-1): SQTIHQWPATLVQPVGSPLSLECTVEGTSNPNLYWYRQAAGRGLQLLFYSVGIGQISSEVPQNLSASRPQDRQFILSSKKLLLSDSGFYLCAWLNEQGGDIGEQFFGPGTRLTVL.

The rearrangement uses TRBV5-1 and TRBJ2-5; the D gene is possibly TRBD1 (5 bases). Germline V gives CDR1 SGHRS, CDR2 YFSETQ. Trimming pared 0 bases from V and 5 bases from J, leaving 14 bases between. The CDR3 length is 15 residues. CDR3 nucleotides: TGCGCCAGCAGCTTGGCTACTTCAGGGCAGGAGACCCAGTACTTC. Its protein product is CASSLATSGQETQYF.

V is TRBV18 and J is TRBJ2-1; 7 positions match TRBD2. V was pared by 6 bases and J by 5 bases, with 10 bases of the junction left unmatched. The CDR3 covers 15 residues. CDR1 is KGHSH and CDR2 is LQKENI in the germline V gene. The CDR3 region is CASSPIAGLNNEQFF. CDR3 nucleotides: TGTGCCAGCTCGCCAATCGCGGGACTAAACAATGAGCAGTTCTTC.

The chain has TRBV14 and TRBJ1-1; no definite D call. Germline CDR1 and CDR2: SGHDN and FVKESK. The CDR3 loop spans 14 amino acids. The germline V and J ends were trimmed by 1 base and 3 bases, with 9 bases remaining between them. CDR3 in amino acids: CASSQGSGHTEAFF. The CDR3 nucleotides are TGTGCCAGCAGCCAAGGGTCTGGCCACACTGAAGCTTTCTTT.

The J gene is TRBJ1-4, the V gene TRBV5-1; 10 bases match TRBD1. Germline CDR1 and CDR2: SGHRS and YFSETQ. The CDR3 extends over 14 amino acids. V lost 4 bases, J lost 8 bases, and 5 bases stayed unmatched. CDR3 region: CASSTTGGPEKLFF. CDR3 coding DNA: TGCGCCAGCAGCACGACAGGGGGCCCCGAAAAACTGTTTTTT. Drawing the rest from reference TRBV5-1 and TRBJ1-4, the complete variable domain is KAGVTQTPRYLIKTRGQQVTLSCSPISGHRSVSWYQQTPGQGLQFLFEYFSETQRNKGNFPGRFSGRQFSNSRSEMNVSTLELGDSALYLCASSTTGGPEKLFFGSGTQLSVL.

The V gene is TRBV10-1, the J gene TRBJ1-1; tentative D call: TRBD1 (5 bases). The CDR3 is 14 residues long. Trimming stripped 6 bases from V and 1 base from J, with 12 bases between. The germline V gene has CDR1 WNHNN and CDR2 SYGVQD (reference sequence). This chain's CDR3 is CASRMDTPNTEAFF. CDR3 DNA sequence: TGCGCCAGCAGAATGGACACACCGAACACTGAAGCTTTCTTT.

This sequence joins TRBV6-5 and TRBJ2-1; D unresolved. Germline V lookup: CDR1 MNHEY, CDR2 SVGAGI. The CDR3 is 13 amino acids. V lost 0 bases and J 7 bases, leaving 7 bases between the germline ends. CDR3 region: CASSYSMRNEQFF. The CDR3 DNA follows: TGTGCCAGCAGTTACTCGATGCGTAATGAGCAGTTCTTC.